The T cell receptor (beta chain) described here comes from a study of early T cells in non-severe SARS-CoV-2 infection. Study details: Unsorted whole blood bulk RNA was sequenced, with unpaired chains. Study conclusions and caveats: The study's VDJdb matching favored anti-spike CD8 responses and missed private and CD4 specificities.

The CDR3 runs to 14 residues. Individual cDNA molecules received unique molecular identifiers during library preparation. TCRdb itself ran the 5' RACE reads through MiXCR, one entry per CDR3 protein. The sample includes some 40,000 distinct CDR3 sequences, 10% to 15% of them seen just once. This clonotype was observed many times. No antigen is known for it. This receptor was taken from an adult who was a healthcare worker with PCR-confirmed SARS-CoV-2 infection or an uninfected control (not recorded which). This chain joins TRBV21-1 and TRBJ1-5; the table's D call, TRBD1, has no DNA check behind it. TRBV21-1 is a known pseudogene. Sequencing input: whole blood. CDR3 loop: CASSKGGQGQPQHF. The CDR3, as DNA: TGTGCCAGCAGCAAAGGGGGGCAGGGTCAGCCCCAGCATTTT.